This TCR beta chain was profiled in a study of identical twins. Healthy Caucasian donors formed the entire cohort. After template switching added a universal primer site, the resulting cDNA carried unique molecular identifiers. Using its own MiXCR run on the 5' RACE reads, TCRdb lists one record per CDR3 protein. This sample has about 200,000 distinct CDR3 sequences, with around a tenth found just once. V trimming: 2 bases; J trimming: 4 bases; junction bases outside the gene matches: 13. The CDR3 has 18 amino acids. Per the germline V gene, CDR1 is MNHEY and CDR2 is SMNVEV (reference sequence). Notes on this clonotype: Its antigen is not known.

Study-level findings and limits: Model-predicted out-of-frame TCR alpha sharing fell below observed values in monozygotic twins. Diverse VJ usage suggested most zero-insertion clonotypes were not invariant T cells.

This TCR was sampled from a woman under 30 in good health. The gene calls are TRBV27 and TRBJ2-5; 10 nucleotides match TRBD2. The sample was memory (CD45RO+) T cells sorted from blood. The CDR3 spells CASSLALLAGAAAETQYF. The DNA for the CDR3 is TGTGCCAGCAGTTTAGCGTTGCTAGCGGGGGCCGCTGCAGAGACCCAGTACTTC.